This T cell receptor beta chain was identified in a study of CXCR3-negative and CXCR3-positive naive CD8 T cells. Findings and limits, study-wide: Partially decreased CXCR3 expression was recorded after cryopreservation, and fresh PBMCs were used in most assays. Diversity was high in both naive subsets and much lower in memory cells.

This CDR3 is 15 amino acids long. Germline values: CDR1 KGHSH, CDR2 LQKENI. Turning to this clonotype: Antigen: not known.

5' RACE with UMI labels generated the TRB cDNA libraries. No DNA is given; TCRdb re-called the 5' RACE reads and lists each CDR3 protein once. The sample yields approximately 60,000 distinct CDR3 sequences, of which the top ten take up 20% to 30%. The sequence was collected from a human donor in good health. Some clones in this sample may be carry-over from other donors' samples. The material sequenced was memory CD8+ T cells from blood. This chain joins TRBV18 and TRBJ1-1; TCRdb returns TRBD1, unconfirmable since there is no DNA. The CDR3 sequence is CASSPSGQRNTEAFF.